One sample yielded the 29 T cell receptor beta chains listed below, sequenced in a study of blood T cell repertoires in COVID-19. The method was immunoSEQ multiplex PCR; TCRdb's version includes in-frame clones alone and lacks a portion of them. Counted here are more than 200,000 clones, approximately 88% occurring once; the ten biggest clones make up around 3.7%. Material for sequencing was PBMCs or T cells enriched from blood (not recorded which). The receptors shown here come from a woman between 25 and 40 years old who had been exposed to COVID-19.

CDR3 amino acids: CASSPRTETQYF. In DNA form, the CDR3 reads TGTGCCAGCAGTCCAAGGACTGAGACCCAGTACTTC. The chain combines TRBV28 with TRBJ2-5, with D possibly TRBD2 on 5 matching bases. The germline V gene has CDR1 MDHEN and CDR2 SYDVKM. The CDR3 loop spans 12 amino acids. Trimming cost V 5 bases and J 5 bases, with 9 bases left between them.

The chain links TRBV19 to TRBJ1-5; a possible D gene is TRBD1 (6 bases). With 3 bases removed from V and 5 bases from J, the gap between germline ends came to 14 bases. From germline, CDR1 is LNHDA and CDR2 SQIVND (reference sequence). This CDR3 comprises 15 residues. CDR3 sequence (DNA): TGTGCCAGTAGTATTTCCAGGGGCGACTATCAGCCCCAGCATTTT. It is translated as CASSISRGDYQPQHF.

The chain links TRBV6-2 or TRBV6-3 to TRBJ1-1; 8 nucleotides line up with TRBD1. This CDR3 comprises 18 residues. Germline-derived CDR1 and CDR2 are MNHEY and SVGEGT. The V and J ends lost 6 bases and 5 bases, in that order; junction bases with no gene match: 20. CDR3 region: CASSRMKGQVKKRTEAFF. The CDR3, as DNA: TGTGCCAGCAGCCGAATGAAGGGACAGGTAAAAAAGCGGACTGAAGCTTTCTTT.

The chain couples TRBV30 to TRBJ1-2, with D perhaps TRBD1 (6 bases). Per the germline V gene, CDR1 is GTSNPN and CDR2 is SVGIG (reference sequence). The ends were cut back, 2 bases at V and 4 bases at J, with 20 bases in the middle. The length of the CDR3 is 16 residues. The CDR3 sequence: CAWSPIASGGSYGYTF. As DNA, the CDR3 is TGTGCCTGGAGTCCCATCGCCTCGGGGGGCAGCTATGGCTACACCTTC. Full variable domain (rest looked up from reference TRBV30 and TRBJ1-2): SQTIHQWPATLVQPVGSPLSLECTVEGTSNPNLYWYRQAAGRGLQLLFYSVGIGQISSEVPQNLSASRPQDRQFILSSKKLLLSDSGFYLCAWSPIASGGSYGYTFGSGTRLTVV.

This clone was seen a single time. This chain links TRBV7-9 with TRBJ2-7; a weak D match, TRBD1 (6 bases). Germline lookup yields CDR1 SEHNR and CDR2 FQNEAQ (reference sequence). The length of the CDR3 is 14 residues. The V end was cut by 5 bases, the J end by 5 bases, with 16 bases between. CDR3 loop: CASSLTGNVDEQYF. The CDR3 DNA follows: TGTGCCAGCAGCCTGACAGGTAACGTCGACGAGCAGTACTTC.

The J gene is TRBJ2-3, the V gene TRBV6-5; the D gene is possibly TRBD2 (6 bases). From germline, CDR1 is MNHEY and CDR2 SVGAGI. The CDR3 extends over 15 amino acids. V was cut by 5 bases and J by 4 bases, with 16 bases left in between. The CDR3 region is CASSPAGIAPDTQYF. The DNA of the CDR3 is TGTGCCAGCAGTCCAGCGGGTATCGCCCCAGATACGCAGTATTTT.

CDR3 sequence: CASSVSGTDNQPQHF. The CDR3 DNA reads as TGTGCCAGTAGTGTCTCCGGGACTGACAATCAGCCCCAGCATTTT. The rearrangement uses TRBV19 and TRBJ1-5; D is perhaps TRBD1 (5 bases). Trimming shortened V by 5 bases and J by 3 bases, and 14 bases separated the two germline ends. The CDR3 covers 15 residues. Germline V CDR1 and CDR2: LNHDA, SQIVND (reference sequence).

The rearrangement uses TRBV19 and TRBJ1-2, with TRBD1 as a possible D gene (6 bases). Trimming left V 6 bases short and J 10 bases short, with 9 bases between. The CDR3 runs 10 residues. Germline-derived CDR1 and CDR2 are LNHDA and SQIVND (reference sequence). CDR3 coding DNA: TGTGCCAGTAGAACAGGGACCTACACCTTC. It yields the protein CASRTGTYTF.

CDR3 nucleotides: TGTGCCAGCAGCCCCGGGGTTAACGAAGAGACCCAGTACTTC. This codes for CASSPGVNEETQYF. The V gene is TRBV3-1 (or the pseudogene TRBV3-2), the J gene TRBJ2-5; TRBD2 might be the D (5 bases). CDR3 length: 14 residues. Per germline, CDR1 LGHDT and CDR2 YNNKEL (reference sequence). V lost 4 bases and J lost 3, with 12 bases in between.

The chain links TRBV6-5 to TRBJ2-7; 11 nucleotides align to TRBD2. V dropped 5 bases and J dropped 4; count of bases not matched to a gene: 4. Germline V gene data show CDR1 as MNHEY and CDR2 as SVGAGI. There are 14 residues in the CDR3. CDR3 sequence (DNA): TGTGCCAGCAGTCGCGGGACTAGCGGATACGAGCAGTACTTC. Translating gives CASSRGTSGYEQYF.

This chain connects TRBV2 to TRBJ1-2; D perhaps matches TRBD1 (6 bases). Trimming removed 6 bases from V and 2 bases from J, with 16 bases in between. The CDR3 is 15 residues long. The germline CDR1 and CDR2 sequences are SNHLY and FYNNEI. CDR3 sequence (DNA): TGTGCCAGCAGAAGCCCCCTTACAGGGAACTATGGCTACACCTTC. Its translation is CASRSPLTGNYGYTF.

The J gene is TRBJ1-2, the V gene TRBV11-2; no firm D call. Germline V gives CDR1 SGHAT, CDR2 FQNNGV. The CDR3 totals 16 residues. With 4 bases removed from V and 0 bases from J, the gap between germline ends came to 15 bases. CDR3 loop: CASSSSPVKANYGYTF. The CDR3, as DNA: TGTGCCAGCAGCTCCTCCCCGGTTAAAGCTAACTATGGCTACACCTTC. The variable domain in full, completed from reference TRBV11-2 and TRBJ1-2, reads EAGVAQSPRYKIIEKRQSVAFWCNPISGHATLYWYQQILGQGPKLLIQFQNNGVVDDSQLPKDRFSAERLKGVDSTLKIQPAKLEDSAVYLCASSSSPVKANYGYTFGSGTRLTVV.

The V and J genes are TRBV19 and TRBJ2-7, with TRBD1 as a possible D gene (7 bases). Germline V gene sequence: CDR1 LNHDA, CDR2 SQIVND (reference sequence). The ends were cut back, 5 bases at V and 4 bases at J, with 15 bases in the middle. This CDR3 comprises 14 residues. In DNA form, the CDR3 reads TGTGCCAGTAGTGTCTCCGGGGGACAGTACGAGCAGTACTTC. It encodes CASSVSGGQYEQYF.

This chain joins TRBV5-6 and TRBJ1-2; 9 positions match TRBD1. The V segment lost 4 bases and the J segment 8 bases; nucleotides outside the gene matches: 6. The germline gives CDR1 SGHDT, CDR2 YYEEEE. The CDR3 spans 13 residues. The CDR3 DNA follows: TGTGCCAGCAGCCGGGGACAGGGAGGGGGCTACACCTTC. Translating it yields CASSRGQGGGYTF.

The CDR3 DNA sequence: TGTGCCAGCAGCCCCGTCGGCCGCGGCTATGGCTACACCTTC. Encoded protein: CASSPVGRGYGYTF. The V gene is TRBV7-2, the J gene TRBJ1-2; D unclear. Germline CDR1 and CDR2: SGHTA and FQGNSA. The CDR3 sequence is 14 residues long. V lost 5 bases to trimming and J lost 4 bases, with 14 bases between them.

The chain links TRBV11-3 to TRBJ2-1; TRBD2 agrees at 7 bases. Germline-derived CDR1 and CDR2 are SGHNT and YENEEA. The CDR3 spans 16 residues. V shed 2 bases and J 5 bases; nucleotides not matched to a gene: 9. The CDR3 nucleotides read TGTGCCAGCAGCTTATGGGGGGGAGGGAGAAACAATGAGCAGTTCTTC. This codes for CASSLWGGGRNNEQFF.

This CDR3 reads CASSFGGYEQYF. In nucleotides, the CDR3 is TGTGCCAGCAGTTTTGGCGGCTACGAGCAGTACTTC. This sequence joins TRBV12-3 or TRBV12-4 and TRBJ2-7; D not resolved. The CDR3 runs to 12 residues. Trimming shortened V by 3 bases and J by 3 bases, and 6 bases separated the two germline ends.

The rearrangement joins TRBV27 to TRBJ1-6; 9 bases map to TRBD1. The CDR3 length is 16 residues. With V trimmed by 1 base and J by 8 bases, 6 bases remained unmatched. Germline CDR1 MNHEY, CDR2 SMNVEV (reference sequence). The CDR3 DNA sequence: TGTGCCAGCAGTTTATTAACAGGGGGCCGAGATTCACCCCTCCACTTT. This gives the protein CASSLLTGGRDSPLHF.

Here the CDR3 DNA reads TGTGCCAGCAGATCGGGAGCTGGAGCTTTCTTT. It is translated as CASRSGAGAFF. The rearrangement links TRBV2 to TRBJ1-1; D is undetermined. Trimming pared 6 bases from V and 10 bases from J, leaving 12 bases between. Germline CDR1 reads SNHLY; CDR2 reads FYNNEI. The CDR3 is made up of 11 amino acids.

This chain's CDR3 is CASSPLGSEQFF. In nucleotides, the CDR3 is TGTGCCAGCAGCCCCCTAGGGAGTGAGCAGTTCTTC. The chain recombines TRBV2 with TRBJ2-1; D might be TRBD2 (5 bases). V dropped 6 bases and J dropped 9 bases, with 12 bases sitting between them. This CDR3 spans 12 amino acids. The germline V gene encodes CDR1 SNHLY and CDR2 FYNNEI. The whole variable domain, filled in from reference TRBV2 and TRBJ2-1, reads EPEVTQTPSHQVTQMGQEVILRCVPISNHLYFYWYRQILGQKVEFLVSFYNNEISEKSEIFDDQFSVERPDGSNFTLKIRSTKLEDSAMYFCASSPLGSEQFFGPGTRLTVL.

The rearrangement links TRBV19 to TRBJ1-1; 8 bases agree with TRBD1. Germline assignment: CDR1 LNHDA and CDR2 SQIVND (reference sequence). J gave up 4 bases and V 5 bases, and 18 bases lay outside the gene matches. This CDR3 comprises 18 residues. CDR3 bases: TGTGCCAGTAGTCTAGGGACCGGGACAGGCATGAGTTCCACTGAAGCTTTCTTT. Amino acid sequence: CASSLGTGTGMSSTEAFF.

This clone was recorded a few times. The rearrangement joins TRBV28 to TRBJ2-1; 10 bases match TRBD2. The CDR3 is 18 residues long. Trimming cost V 4 bases and J 8 bases; bases outside gene matches: 17. Per the germline V gene, CDR1 is MDHEN and CDR2 is SYDVKM. For the CDR3, the DNA is TGTGCCAGCAGTTCCCTCCGCCGGGGGTCTAGCGGGAGCTATGAGCAGTTCTTC. Amino acid sequence: CASSSLRRGSSGSYEQFF.

This chain links TRBV5-1 with TRBJ2-3, with 11 bases lining up with TRBD2. Germline lookup yields CDR1 SGHRS and CDR2 YFSETQ. There are 16 residues in the CDR3. V lost 0 bases to trimming and J lost 1 base; unmatched junction nucleotides: 1. The CDR3 here is CASSLGTSGRTDTQYF. As DNA, the CDR3 is TGCGCCAGCAGCTTGGGGACTAGCGGGCGCACAGATACGCAGTATTTT. Complete variable domain (other parts from reference TRBV5-1 and TRBJ2-3): KAGVTQTPRYLIKTRGQQVTLSCSPISGHRSVSWYQQTPGQGLQFLFEYFSETQRNKGNFPGRFSGRQFSNSRSEMNVSTLELGDSALYLCASSLGTSGRTDTQYFGPGTRLTVL.

The chain combines TRBV19 with TRBJ2-3; tentatively, D is TRBD2 (6 bases). Deletions cut 4 bases from V and 3 bases from J, with 11 bases between. The V gene's germline CDR1 is LNHDA and CDR2 SQIVND (reference sequence). The CDR3 is 14 residues long. CDR3 loop: CASSRAGLTDTQYF. The CDR3 DNA is TGTGCCAGTAGTAGGGCAGGACTAACAGATACGCAGTATTTT.

The chain carries TRBV5-6 and TRBJ1-2; 8 bases are shared with TRBD1. V dropped 4 bases and J dropped 6; count of bases not matched to a gene: 2. The CDR3 loop spans 12 amino acids. Germline CDR1 reads SGHDT; CDR2 reads YYEEEE. The CDR3 DNA is TGTGCCAGCAGCGAGACAGGGGATGGCTACACCTTC. It yields the protein CASSETGDGYTF.

V usage is TRBV2 and J usage is TRBJ2-2, with TRBD2 identical over 13 bases. The germline gives CDR1 SNHLY, CDR2 FYNNEI. Germline trimming cut 6 bases from V and 5 bases from J; bases unmatched to any gene: 15. The CDR3 spans 19 residues. In DNA form, the CDR3 reads TGTGCCAGCAGCCGAGGACTAGCGGGGGCTCCATTAGGGACCGGGGAGCTGTTTTTT. Translating it yields CASSRGLAGAPLGTGELFF.

The V and J genes are TRBV19 and TRBJ1-1, with D tentatively TRBD1 (5 bases). Germline values: CDR1 LNHDA, CDR2 SQIVND (reference sequence). CDR3 size: 14 residues. Trimming took 2 bases from V and 1 from J, leaving 8 bases between them. CDR3 in amino acids: CASSIQGTNTEAFF. In DNA, the CDR3 is TGTGCCAGTAGTATACAGGGAACGAACACTGAAGCTTTCTTT.

The chain combines TRBV27 with TRBJ2-7; the D gene is possibly TRBD1 (6 bases). V gave up 0 bases and J gave up 1 base, with 10 bases separating them. The CDR3 sequence is 15 residues long. Germline V gene lookup returns CDR1 MNHEY and CDR2 SMNVEV (reference sequence). CDR3: CASSLSAGESYEQYF. Written as DNA, the CDR3 is TGTGCCAGCAGTTTATCCGCAGGGGAATCCTACGAGCAGTACTTC.

The rearrangement links TRBV27 to TRBJ1-1; D might be TRBD1 (6 bases). CDR1 MNHEY and CDR2 SMNVEV come from the germline V gene (reference sequence). This CDR3 has 15 residues. Trimming stripped 6 bases from V and 3 bases from J, with 17 bases between. In DNA, the CDR3 is TGTGCCAGCAGATCGGTTTGGGAGGGGGACACTGAAGCTTTCTTT. This translates into CASRSVWEGDTEAFF.